This entry lists 25 T cell receptor beta chains sequenced from one sample in a study of T cells in Graves' hyperthyroidism and ophthalmopathy. RNA transcripts served as the template for amplifying TCR beta CDR3 regions. Primed by the HTBI set, a first-round RT-PCR was run on the TCR CDR3. TCRdb used MiXCR to reprocess the multiplex PCR reads, holding one entry per CDR3 protein. There are some 350,000 distinct CDR3 sequences in the sample; over 15% occur only once, and about 4% lies in the top ten. Material: blood. Source of these receptors: a woman under 30 with Graves' hyperthyroidism.

The chain carries TRBV6-1 and TRBJ2-7; TRBD1 matches 8 bases. The CDR3 is 12 amino acids. Germline V lookup: CDR1 MNHNS, CDR2 SASEGT. The V and J ends lost 3 bases and 5 bases, in that order; junction bases with no gene match: 0. CDR3 sequence: CASSETGDEQYF. The CDR3 DNA reads as TGTGCCAGCAGTGAGACAGGGGACGAGCAGTACTTC.

The count of this clonotype is one. The rearrangement links TRBV19 to TRBJ1-1, with TRBD1 as a possible D gene (5 bases). The germline V gene encodes CDR1 LNHDA and CDR2 SQIVND (reference sequence). V lost 10 bases and J lost 6, with 12 bases in between. This CDR3 comprises 11 residues. CDR3 amino acids: CATRGGAEAFF. The DNA of the CDR3 is TGTGCCACTCGAGGAGGGGCTGAAGCTTTCTTT.

This clonotype was seen many times. The chain employs TRBV25-1 and TRBJ1-1; D perhaps matches TRBD1 (5 bases). V was clipped by 4 bases and J by 1 base, with 10 bases between them. The V gene's germline CDR1 is MGHDK and CDR2 SYGVNS. The CDR3 length is 14 residues. This CDR3 reads CASSGPGQNTEAFF. The CDR3 DNA follows: TGTGCCAGCAGTGGGCCCGGACAGAACACTGAAGCTTTCTTT.

In the case of this clonotype: The junction departs from the called germline gene at one end, perhaps through a read error. The chain employs TRBV5-1 and TRBJ1-1, with 10 positions matching TRBD1. The CDR3 consists of 17 residues. Germline lookup yields CDR1 SGHRS and CDR2 YFSETQ. CDR3 nucleotide sequence: TGTGCCAGCAGCCTGCAGGGACAGGGGAGCTGGAACACTGAAGCTTGCTTT. This translates into CASSLQGQGSWNTEACF.

This clonotype was counted many times. The rearrangement uses TRBV3-1 and TRBJ1-2; the D gene is possibly TRBD1 (5 bases). Trimming pared 4 bases from V and 4 bases from J, leaving 16 bases between. In germline, CDR1 is LGHDT, CDR2 YNNKEL (reference sequence). CDR3 length equals 15 residues. CDR3: CASSLRQPAGYGYTF. CDR3 in DNA: TGTGCCAGCAGCCTGAGACAGCCGGCGGGCTATGGCTACACCTTC.

The chain couples TRBV28 to TRBJ1-3; a possible D gene is TRBD1 (5 bases). Trimming removed 2 bases at V and 0 bases at J, with 14 bases between. The CDR3 length is 17 residues. Germline lookup yields CDR1 MDHEN and CDR2 SYDVKM. CDR3 in amino acids: CASSLKAGLSSGNTIYF. The CDR3 DNA is TGTGCCAGCAGTTTAAAGGCGGGGCTGAGCTCTGGAAACACCATATATTTT.

This clonotype was observed many times. The J gene is TRBJ1-3, the V gene TRBV12-3 or TRBV12-4; D is uncertain. CDR3 length: 16 amino acids. With 7 bases removed from V and 3 bases from J, the gap between germline ends came to 19 bases. DNA for the CDR3: TGTGCCAGCAATAACTTCGGGGAGCTCTTTGGAAACACCATATATTTT. This sequence encodes CASNNFGELFGNTIYF.

V is TRBV6-1 and J is TRBJ2-2; the D is unclear. CDR1 and CDR2 (germline): MNHNS, SASEGT. The CDR3 is 13 amino acids. V lost 7 bases and J 4 bases, leaving 10 bases between the germline ends. The CDR3 DNA follows: TGTGCCAGCATGAGGCCGGTCACCGGGGAGCTGTTTTTT. Encoded protein: CASMRPVTGELFF.

This clonotype was found many times. The chain uses TRBV2 and TRBJ2-7; 8 positions agree with TRBD2. After removal of 8 bases from V and 7 bases from J, the junction contained 13 bases not matched to a gene. Per the germline V gene, CDR1 is SNHLY and CDR2 is FYNNEI. CDR3 size: 14 residues. In nucleotides, the CDR3 is TGTGCCAGCCGAATAGCGGGGAACTCGGGGGAGCAGTACTTC. This codes for CASRIAGNSGEQYF.

This clonotype was seen repeatedly, ten times or more. The junction and the germline gene differ at one end; a read error may be behind it. This chain uses TRBV28 with TRBJ1-2, with 7 positions matching TRBD1. Germline loops: CDR1 MDHEN, CDR2 SYDVKM. CDR3 length: 13 amino acids. CDR3 DNA sequence: TGTGCCAGCATTTTACAGGGGAGAGGCGGCTACACCTTC. Protein product: CASILQGRGGYTF.

This clonotype was counted many times. The CDR3 here is CASSAGLAERTQYF. The CDR3 bases are TGTGCCAGCAGCGCGGGACTAGCAGAGCGGACCCAGTACTTC. J is TRBJ2-5 and V is TRBV14; 9 bases agree with TRBD2. With V trimmed by 5 bases and J by 7 bases, 8 bases remained unmatched. The germline CDR1 and CDR2 sequences are SGHDN and FVKESK. The CDR3 length is 14 residues.

This clonotype has a count of ten or more. This chain links TRBV12-3 or TRBV12-4 with TRBJ2-5; a weak D match, TRBD2 (5 bases). V was cut by 7 bases and J by 3 bases, with 12 bases left in between. This CDR3 contains 13 residues. This CDR3 is CASTSGNKETQYF. CDR3 bases: TGTGCCAGCACCTCGGGGAACAAAGAGACCCAGTACTTC.

This clonotype was found many times. This chain links TRBV20-1 with TRBJ2-7, with D possibly TRBD2 on 5 matching bases. Trimming left V 5 bases short and J 7 bases short, with 18 bases between. The CDR3 is made up of 13 amino acids. The germline V gene encodes CDR1 DFQATT and CDR2 SNEGSKA (reference sequence). In nucleotides, the CDR3 is TGCAGTGCTCCACACTGGACGGGGTTGGAGCAGTACTTC. This codes for CSAPHWTGLEQYF.

This clonotype has ten or more counts. The chain links TRBV5-1 to TRBJ1-2, with D possibly being TRBD1 (5 bases). Germline V CDR1 and CDR2: SGHRS, YFSETQ. Trimming left V 0 bases short and J 4 bases short, with 13 bases between. This CDR3 has 15 amino acids. The CDR3 sequence is CASSLARASGYGYTF. Written as DNA, the CDR3 is TGCGCCAGCAGCTTGGCCAGGGCTTCGGGCTATGGCTACACCTTC.

The rearrangement uses TRBV12-3 or TRBV12-4 and TRBJ1-5; perhaps TRBD1 as D (6 bases). The ends were cut back, 5 bases at V and 2 bases at J, with 16 bases in the middle. CDR3 size: 16 residues. The CDR3 loop is CASSPTGTLGNQPQHF. The CDR3 DNA sequence: TGTGCCAGCAGTCCTACCGGGACATTAGGCAATCAGCCCCAGCATTTT.

Turning to this clonotype: The junction and the germline gene differ at one end; a read error may be behind it. This chain connects TRBV6-1 to TRBJ2-7, with 8 nucleotides matching TRBD2. CDR3 size: 13 residues. Per germline, CDR1 MNHNS and CDR2 SASEGT. The CDR3 spells CAGRVAGSYEQYF. CDR3 coding DNA: TGTGCCGGCAGAGTAGCGGGGTCCTACGAGCAGTACTTC.

This clonotype occurred many times. V and J are TRBV5-4 and TRBJ2-5; D is possibly TRBD2 (6 bases). The CDR3 totals 14 residues. Trimming shortened V by 1 base and J by 3 bases, and 10 bases separated the two germline ends. Per germline, CDR1 SGHNT and CDR2 YYREEE (reference sequence). The CDR3 sequence is CASSLTASEETQYF. CDR3 bases: TGTGCCAGCAGCTTGACGGCTAGCGAAGAGACCCAGTACTTC.

A few counts support this clonotype. J is TRBJ1-1 and V is TRBV6-2 or TRBV6-3, with a possible D match to TRBD1 (5 bases). V was trimmed by 6 bases and J by 3 bases, leaving 11 bases between them. Germline assignment: CDR1 MNHEY and CDR2 SVGEGT. There are 13 residues in the CDR3. The CDR3 nucleotides are TGTGCCAGCAGAAGCGACAGCCACACTGAAGCTTTCTTT. This encodes CASRSDSHTEAFF.

This clonotype showed up many times. The V and J genes are TRBV4-1 and TRBJ1-2; TRBD1 is a possible D gene (6 bases). The CDR3 consists of 14 residues. V shed 0 bases and J shed 4 bases, with 9 bases lying between them. Germline-derived CDR1 and CDR2 are MGHRA and YSYEKL. The CDR3 bases are TGCGCCAGCAGCCAAGATCAGGGGATCTATGGCTACACCTTC. The encoded protein is CASSQDQGIYGYTF.

This clonotype showed up many times. The chain is built from TRBV6-2 or TRBV6-3 and TRBJ2-2; D perhaps matches TRBD1 (5 bases). This CDR3 spans 14 amino acids. Per germline, CDR1 MNHEY and CDR2 SVGEGT. V was pared by 5 bases and J by 5 bases, with 12 bases between. CDR3 nucleotide sequence: TGTGCCAGCAGTGCACAACAGGAAACCGGGGAGCTGTTTTTT. Protein: CASSAQQETGELFF.

The rearrangement uses TRBV6-1 and TRBJ1-1; 10 positions match TRBD1. CDR1 and CDR2 from the germline V gene are MNHNS and SASEGT. The CDR3 is 15 amino acids. Losses at the gene ends were 6 bases for V and 4 bases for J; bases not matched to a gene: 8. The CDR3 DNA follows: TGTGCCAGCAGGGCCACCGGGACAGGGGCCACTGAAGCTTTCTTT. This gives the protein CASRATGTGATEAFF.

At least ten counts were recorded for this clonotype. This chain uses TRBV6-4 with TRBJ1-2; D call uncertain. Germline V gives CDR1 MRHNA, CDR2 SNTAGT. The CDR3 is 16 residues long. V dropped 5 bases and J dropped 8 bases, with 24 bases sitting between them. CDR3 DNA: TGTGCCAGCAGTCCCAATTTGGCGTCCTGGGCTATCGGCTACACCTTC. This codes for CASSPNLASWAIGYTF.

This clonotype was picked up many times. V and J are TRBV7-8 and TRBJ2-7; 9 bases match TRBD1. V trimming: 1 base; J trimming: 3 bases; junction bases outside the gene matches: 4. CDR1 is SGHVS and CDR2 is FQNEAQ in the germline V gene. The CDR3 contains 15 residues. In DNA, the CDR3 is TGTGCCAGCAGCTTAGTCCGGGACAGGGTCTACGAGCAGTACTTC. Its translation is CASSLVRDRVYEQYF.

The chain couples TRBV24-1 to TRBJ2-7, with 8 bases identical to TRBD1. Germline assignment: CDR1 KGHDR and CDR2 SFDVKD. This CDR3 region has 16 residues. Trimming removed 3 bases from V and 2 bases from J; junction bases left unmatched: 8. The chain's CDR3 is CATSDPGQGDTYEQYF. CDR3 DNA: TGTGCCACCAGTGATCCCGGACAGGGAGATACCTACGAGCAGTACTTC.

This clonotype was detected many times. The gene calls are TRBV3-1 and TRBJ2-5, with D hard to call. The ends were cut back, 3 bases at V and 5 bases at J, with 7 bases in the middle. The CDR3 runs to 12 residues. Germline CDR1 and CDR2: LGHDT and YNNKEL (reference sequence). This chain's CDR3 is CASSHGVETQYF. For the CDR3, the DNA is TGTGCCAGCAGCCACGGAGTGGAGACCCAGTACTTC.